This TCR beta chain stems from a study of CD8+ T cells in alopecia areata. The study's findings and limits: During tofacitinib treatment, many expanded lesional clones remained in scalp and blood.

The V end was cut by 3 bases, the J end by 8 bases, with 10 bases between. CDR1 and CDR2 (germline): SQVTM, ANQGSEA. There are 11 residues in the CDR3. With respect to this clone: Its specificity is unknown.

Isolated RNA was reverse transcribed into cDNA used as the sequencing template. The data were produced by immunoSEQ multiplex PCR, yet TCRdb's version contains in-frame clones alone and is incomplete. The sample shows about 200,000 clones, about three fifths of them seen only once. Treatment: oral pan-JAK inhibitor, 5-10 mg twice daily. The gene calls are TRBV29-1 and TRBJ1-1; possibly TRBD1 for D (5 bases). The TCR sequence derives from a human donor with alopecia areata. The starting material was CD4+ T cells sorted from blood, obtained at week 4, from a patient treated with tofacitinib. For the CDR3, the DNA is TGCAGCGTTGAGGTTGGGACCGAAGCTTTCTTT. Protein product: CSVEVGTEAFF.